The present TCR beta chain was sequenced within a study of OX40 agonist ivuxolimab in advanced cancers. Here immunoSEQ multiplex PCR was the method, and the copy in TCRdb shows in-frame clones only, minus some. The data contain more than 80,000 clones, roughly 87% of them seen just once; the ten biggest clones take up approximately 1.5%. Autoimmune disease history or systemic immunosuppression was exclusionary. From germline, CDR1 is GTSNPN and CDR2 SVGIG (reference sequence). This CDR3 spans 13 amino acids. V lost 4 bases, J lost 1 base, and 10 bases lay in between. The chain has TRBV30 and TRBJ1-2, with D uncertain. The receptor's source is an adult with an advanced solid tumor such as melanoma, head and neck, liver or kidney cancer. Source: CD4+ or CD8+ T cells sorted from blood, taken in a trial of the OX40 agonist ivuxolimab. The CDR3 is CAWKSGFNYGYTF. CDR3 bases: TGTGCCTGGAAATCTGGGTTTAACTATGGCTACACCTTC.